This TCR beta chain was profiled in a study of PD-L1 blockade in urothelial cancer. There are 14 residues in the CDR3. Trimming left V 4 bases short and J 6 bases short, with 12 bases between. The germline gives CDR1 SNHLY, CDR2 FYNNEI. Regarding time point: pretreatment peripheral blood. Data came from immunoSEQ multiplex PCR; TCRdb stores just in-frame clones and leaves some out. The sample yields more than 40,000 clones, 80% to 85% seen once. A note on this clone: As yet, its antigen is unknown.

Overall study results and limits: Tumor-associated clones in blood expanded more at 3 weeks in durable-benefit patients.

The input for sequencing was PBMCs, taken around atezolizumab (anti-PD-L1) treatment. The gene calls are TRBV2 and TRBJ2-2; D is possibly TRBD2 (5 bases). The TCR was taken from a man in his forties or fifties with urothelial cancer. CDR3 amino acids: CASSAGNRAGELFF. Here the CDR3 DNA reads TGTGCCAGCAGTGCGGGGAACCGAGCCGGGGAGCTGTTTTTT.